This T cell receptor (beta chain) was sequenced during a study of long-term antiretroviral therapy in people with HIV. Study summary: The earliest samples predate the 2015 immediate-ART recommendation by about a decade.

Whole-study results and caveats: Controls showed broader CDR3 length ranges than did the HIV repertoires.

Every HIV-positive participant received treatment in the United States. A word on this clone: Its antigen is still unknown.

At the survey level, the v3.0 immunoSEQ assay was run. The protocol was immunoSEQ multiplex PCR, while the TCRdb copy is restricted to in-frame clones and leaves out a portion. This sample has 29,000 or so clones; 95% occur once, and the top ten carry around 7.4%. Per germline, CDR1 MNHEY and CDR2 SVGAGI. The V and J ends lost 6 bases and 1 base respectively, with 8 bases between them. This CDR3 has 13 residues. The clonotype comes from a man under 40 with HIV. The J gene is TRBJ2-3, the V gene TRBV6-5; D gene unclear. The sequencing used unsorted PBMCs, collected 5.3 years after starting antiretroviral therapy. CDR3: CASSPSGTDTQYF. In nucleotides, the CDR3 is TGTGCCAGCAGCCCCTCCGGCACAGATACGCAGTATTTT.